This T cell receptor beta chain was retrieved from a study of cytomegalovirus exposure and HLA in healthy donors. Overall study context: Out of 398 genotyped donors, less than 90% belonged to the Caucasian-associated ancestry cluster.

CDR3 size: 11 residues. CDR1 is SNHLY, CDR2 FYNNEI, per germline. V lost 3 bases and J 9 bases, leaving 9 bases between the germline ends. PCR involved 60 Vbeta and 13 Jbeta primers. TCRdb's table, derived via immunoSEQ multiplex PCR, lists solely in-frame clones and lacks some. This sample has roughly 200,000 clones, with around four fifths found just once. This clonotype originated in a man aged 50 to 60 in good health and CMV-seronegative. The gene calls are TRBV2 and TRBJ2-7; D not certain. Sequenced input: PBMCs. This CDR3 is CASSDLSGQYF. CDR3 DNA sequence: TGTGCCAGCAGTGACCTATCCGGGCAGTACTTC.